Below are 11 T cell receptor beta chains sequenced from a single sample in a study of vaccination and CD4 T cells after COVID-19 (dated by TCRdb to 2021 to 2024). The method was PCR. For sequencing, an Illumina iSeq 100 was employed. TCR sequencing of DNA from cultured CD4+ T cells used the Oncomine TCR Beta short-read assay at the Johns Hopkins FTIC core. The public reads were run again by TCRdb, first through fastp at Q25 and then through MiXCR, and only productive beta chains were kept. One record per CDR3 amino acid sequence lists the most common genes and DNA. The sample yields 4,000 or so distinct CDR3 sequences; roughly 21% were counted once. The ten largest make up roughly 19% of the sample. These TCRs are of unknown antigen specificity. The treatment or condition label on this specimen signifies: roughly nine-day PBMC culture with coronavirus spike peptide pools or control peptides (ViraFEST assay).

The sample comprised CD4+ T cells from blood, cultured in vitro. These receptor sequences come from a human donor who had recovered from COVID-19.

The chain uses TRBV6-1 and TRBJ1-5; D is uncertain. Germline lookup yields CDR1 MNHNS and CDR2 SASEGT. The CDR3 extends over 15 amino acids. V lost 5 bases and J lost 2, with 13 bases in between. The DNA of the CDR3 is TGTGCCAGCAGTCCGCGCCGGACCGGCAATCAGCCCCAGCATTTT. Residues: CASSPRRTGNQPQHF.

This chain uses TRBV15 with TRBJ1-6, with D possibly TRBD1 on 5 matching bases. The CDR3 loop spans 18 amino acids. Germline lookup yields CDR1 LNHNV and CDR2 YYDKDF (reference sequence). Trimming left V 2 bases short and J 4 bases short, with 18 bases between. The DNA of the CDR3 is TGTGCCACCAGCAGATTCGACGCGACGGGACGGTATAATTCACCCCTCCACTTT. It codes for CATSRFDATGRYNSPLHF.

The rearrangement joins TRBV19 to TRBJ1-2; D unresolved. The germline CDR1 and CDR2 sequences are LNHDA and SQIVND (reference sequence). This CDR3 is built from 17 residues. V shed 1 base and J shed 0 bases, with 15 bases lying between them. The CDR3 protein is CASSIGQSGRANYGYTF. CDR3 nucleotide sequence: TGTGCCAGTAGTATAGGGCAGTCGGGCAGAGCTAACTATGGCTACACCTTC.

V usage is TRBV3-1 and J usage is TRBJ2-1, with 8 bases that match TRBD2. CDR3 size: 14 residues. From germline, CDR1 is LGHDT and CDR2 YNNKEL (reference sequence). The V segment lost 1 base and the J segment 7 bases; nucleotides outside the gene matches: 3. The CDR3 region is CASSQGTSMNEQFF. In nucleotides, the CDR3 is TGTGCCAGCAGCCAAGGGACTAGCATGAATGAGCAGTTCTTC.

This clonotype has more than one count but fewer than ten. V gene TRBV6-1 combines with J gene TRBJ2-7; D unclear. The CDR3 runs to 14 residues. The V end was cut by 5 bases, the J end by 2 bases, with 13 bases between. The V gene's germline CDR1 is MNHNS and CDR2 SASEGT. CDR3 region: CASSPVAVTYEQYF. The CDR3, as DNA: TGTGCCAGCAGTCCCGTCGCAGTCACCTACGAGCAGTACTTC.

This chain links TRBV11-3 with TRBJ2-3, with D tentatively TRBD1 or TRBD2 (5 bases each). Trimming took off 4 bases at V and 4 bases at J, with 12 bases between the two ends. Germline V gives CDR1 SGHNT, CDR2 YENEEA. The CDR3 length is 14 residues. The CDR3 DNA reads TGTGCCAGCAGCTCGGGGACCCTCGCAGATACGCAGTATTTT. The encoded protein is CASSSGTLADTQYF.

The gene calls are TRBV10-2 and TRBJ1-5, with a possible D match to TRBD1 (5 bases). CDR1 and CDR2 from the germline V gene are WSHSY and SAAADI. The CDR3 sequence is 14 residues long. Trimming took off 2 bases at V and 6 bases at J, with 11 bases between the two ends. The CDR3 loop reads CASSETGGGQPQHF. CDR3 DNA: TGCGCCAGCAGTGAGACGGGGGGTGGTCAGCCCCAGCATTTT.

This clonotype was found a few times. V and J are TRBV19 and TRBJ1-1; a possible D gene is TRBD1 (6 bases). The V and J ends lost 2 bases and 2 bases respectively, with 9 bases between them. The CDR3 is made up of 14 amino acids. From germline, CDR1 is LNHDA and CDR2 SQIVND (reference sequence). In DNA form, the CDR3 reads TGTGCCAGTAGTATAAGACAGGACAACACTGAAGCTTTCTTT. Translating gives CASSIRQDNTEAFF.

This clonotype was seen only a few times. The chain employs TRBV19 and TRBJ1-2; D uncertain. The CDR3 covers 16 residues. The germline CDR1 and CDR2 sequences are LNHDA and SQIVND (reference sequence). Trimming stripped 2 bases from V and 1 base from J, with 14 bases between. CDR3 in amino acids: CASSISPGRINYGYTF. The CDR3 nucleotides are TGTGCCAGTAGTATATCCCCAGGACGGATTAACTATGGCTACACCTTC.

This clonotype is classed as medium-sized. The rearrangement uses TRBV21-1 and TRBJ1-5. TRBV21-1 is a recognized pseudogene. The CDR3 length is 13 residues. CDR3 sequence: CASIAGRNQPQHF. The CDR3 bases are TGTGCCAGCATTGCGGGGAGGAATCAGCCCCAGCATTTT.

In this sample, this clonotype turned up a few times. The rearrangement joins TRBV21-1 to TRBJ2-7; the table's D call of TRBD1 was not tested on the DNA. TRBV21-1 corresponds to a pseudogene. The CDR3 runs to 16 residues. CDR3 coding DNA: TGTGCCTCTCTCGGGACAGGGGACCCTCCTATCTACGGCGAGTACTTC. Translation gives CASLGTGDPPIYGEYF.